The T cell receptor (beta chain) under discussion was sequenced for a study of T cell responses to AZD1222 COVID-19 vaccine. The CDR3 totals 18 residues. V lost 2 bases and J lost 2; bases outside the gene matches: 9. Germline V CDR1 and CDR2: KGHSH, LQKENI. Note on this clone: Its specificity is not known.

Study-wide results and caveats: Breadth and depth of Spike-specific TCRs rose after two AZD1222 doses. Just five or six AZD1222 recipients were seropositive at baseline. Donors were largely white British and mainly female; clonal diversity was possibly underestimated.

Here immunoSEQ multiplex PCR was the method, and the copy in TCRdb shows in-frame clones only, minus some. The profile shows more than 150,000 clones, 85% to 95% of them singletons. This TCR was sampled from an adult who received the AZD1222 COVID-19 vaccine. The chain recombines TRBV18 with TRBJ2-6, with 7 positions matching TRBD1. Specimen: peripheral blood, collected 28 days after the second AZD1222 dose. The CDR3 sequence: CASSPYDRDVPGANVLTF. The CDR3 nucleotides read TGTGCCAGCTCACCATACGACAGGGATGTTCCTGGGGCCAACGTCCTGACTTTC. The entire variable domain, with the rest obtained from reference TRBV18 and TRBJ2-6, is as follows: NAGVMQNPRHLVRRRGQEARLRCSPMKGHSHVYWYRQLPEEGLKFMVYLQKENIIDESGMPKERFSAEFPKEGPSILRIQQVVRGDSAAYFCASSPYDRDVPGANVLTFGAGSRLTVL.